The entry that follows covers one T cell receptor beta chain sequence. The V segment lost 4 bases and the J segment 8 bases; nucleotides outside the gene matches: 6. This CDR3 comprises 12 residues. CDR1 is SQVTM, CDR2 ANQGSEA, per germline. Data came from immunoSEQ multiplex PCR; TCRdb stores just in-frame clones and leaves some out. Found here are about 61,000 clones, 88% of them singletons; the top ten hold less than 2%. The sample belongs to a study of T cell changes during pregnancy in multiple sclerosis. The material sequenced was peripheral blood, taken in the first trimester of pregnancy. This clonotype was sampled from a female donor with multiple sclerosis, enrolled in a pregnancy study. The chain carries TRBV29-1 and TRBJ1-2; TRBD1 agrees at 8 bases. CDR3 DNA sequence: TGCAGCGTTGCCCAGGGGGCCCCAGGCTACACCTTC. Translating gives CSVAQGAPGYTF.